This T cell receptor (beta chain) was documented in a study of healthy donors' naive CD4 and CD8 T cells. Study-wide context: Three donor age groups were sampled: 20-25, 40-50 and 60-70 years; half female. TCR alpha primers covered all functional IMGT alpha gene variants.

Starting from about 0.55 ug of total RNA, TCR libraries were made with linear amplification. TCRdb reanalysed the reads using MiXCR and keeps one entry per CDR3 protein. The table lists around 180,000 distinct CDR3 sequences, under 85% of them singletons. The CDR3 is 14 amino acids. Deletions cut 0 bases from V and 1 base from J, with 7 bases between. Germline values: CDR1 MNHEY, CDR2 SVGAGI. Naive T cells were sorted: CD4+CD8-CD45RO-CD45RA+ for CD4+, CD8+CD4-CD45RA+CD27bright for CD8+. The chain couples TRBV6-5 to TRBJ2-7, with D uncertain. The sequenced sample was naive CD4+ and CD8+ T cells sorted from blood, pooled from several donors. The sequence was obtained from a pool of human donors in good health; the sample pools cells from several healthy donors. The CDR3 region has the DNA TGTGCCAGCAGTTACTCGGGTGGTTCCTACGAGCAGTACTTC. The encoded protein is CASSYSGGSYEQYF.